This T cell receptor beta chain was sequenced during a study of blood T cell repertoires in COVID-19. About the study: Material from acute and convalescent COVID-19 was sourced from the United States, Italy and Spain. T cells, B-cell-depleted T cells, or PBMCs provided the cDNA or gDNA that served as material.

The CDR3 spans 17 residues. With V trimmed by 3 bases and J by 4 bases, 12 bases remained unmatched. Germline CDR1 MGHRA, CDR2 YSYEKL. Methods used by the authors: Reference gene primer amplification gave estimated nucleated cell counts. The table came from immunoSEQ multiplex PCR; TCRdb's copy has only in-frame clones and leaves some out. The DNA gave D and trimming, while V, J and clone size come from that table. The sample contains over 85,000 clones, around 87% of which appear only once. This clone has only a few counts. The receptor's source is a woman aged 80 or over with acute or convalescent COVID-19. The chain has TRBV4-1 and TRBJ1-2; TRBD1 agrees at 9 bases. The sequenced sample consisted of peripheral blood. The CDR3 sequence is CASSHGLRDRAIYGYTF. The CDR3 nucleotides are TGCGCCAGCAGCCACGGACTTAGGGACAGGGCCATCTATGGCTACACCTTC.